This record covers a single T cell receptor (beta chain). Its antigen is undetermined. This specimen belongs to a study of CD8+ T cells in alopecia areata. Study outcomes and limitations: Patients showed less clear TCR sequence sharing than mice, possibly partly because of HLA diversity. Scalp data also include sequences from resident alphabeta T cells of normal skin. It was lesional scalp, especially alopecia totalis/universalis, that showed higher clonality than normal scalp.

This CDR3 has 15 amino acids. V gave up 0 bases and J gave up 7 bases, with 11 bases separating them. Germline values: CDR1 SGDLS, CDR2 YYNGEE. Isolated RNA was reverse transcribed into cDNA used as the sequencing template. The protocol was immunoSEQ multiplex PCR, while the TCRdb copy is restricted to in-frame clones and leaves out a portion. This table holds more than 200,000 clones, 67% found once. Sorting separated CD4+ and CD8+ T cells out of PBMCs. The receptor was derived from a human donor with alopecia areata. The V gene is TRBV9, the J gene TRBJ1-6; D is uncertain. The sample in question was CD4+ T cells sorted from blood, obtained at week 0. Here the CDR3 reads CASSVGELLNSPLHF. The CDR3 DNA reads TGTGCCAGCAGCGTAGGCGAGTTACTAAATTCACCCCTCCACTTT.